This is a list of T cell receptor beta chains from one sample in a study of shared clonotypes between healthy human individuals. Here immunoSEQ multiplex PCR was the method, and the copy in TCRdb shows in-frame clones only, minus some. Among about 230,000 clones, about 69% were seen once, and the ten largest hold roughly 11%. The sample comprised memory CD4+ T cells sorted from blood. These receptors all come from a man younger than 45 in good health. The CDR3 runs from the conserved cysteine through the conserved F or W.

V: TRBV7-9; J: TRBJ1-1; CDR3: CASSSQGSIFGPEAFF
V: TRBV5-1; J: TRBJ2-1; CDR3: CASSEQPGTSRPFF
V: TRBV7-3; J: TRBJ2-1; CDR3: CASGQGLGQFF
V: TRBV21-1; J: TRBJ2-1; CDR3: CASIKSYNEQFF
V: TRBV5-1; J: TRBJ1-4; CDR3: CASSLTGTNEKLFF
V: TRBV2; J: TRBJ2-1; CDR3: CASAELVSYNEQFF
V: TRBV6-1; J: TRBJ2-2; CDR3: CASSAVTSTGELFF
V: TRBV4-3; J: TRBJ2-1; CDR3: CASSRQVGDEQFF
V: TRBV7-2; J: TRBJ2-2; CDR3: CASSFLHGELFF
V: TRBV2; J: TRBJ2-4; CDR3: CASRAISFQYF
V: TRBV5-4; J: TRBJ2-1; CDR3: CASSLGRHNEQFF
V: TRBV5-1; J: TRBJ1-5; CDR3: CASNKTGEGQPQHF
V: TRBV4-2; J: TRBJ2-7; CDR3: CASSQRVSGTGGEQYF
V: TRBV2; J: TRBJ2-2; CDR3: CASREDLAAGELFF
V: TRBV30; J: TRBJ2-2; CDR3: CAWSVFGTGELFF
V: TRBV7-2; J: TRBJ2-2; CDR3: CASSLRLAGVGELFF
V: TRBV13; J: TRBJ2-3; CDR3: CASSLQGLAGVDTQYF
V: TRBV6-4; J: TRBJ2-2; CDR3: CASSANSRGELFF
V: TRBV7-2; J: TRBJ2-3; CDR3: CASSLAQQGITDTQYF
V: TRBV28; J: TRBJ2-1; CDR3: CASTSTGRSYNEQFF
V: TRBV9; J: TRBJ2-7; CDR3: CASSAGTGRYEQYF
V: TRBV29-1; J: TRBJ2-1; CDR3: CSVVRASGRWSSYNEQFF
V: TRBV7-8; J: TRBJ2-4; CDR3: CASSSTGAKNIQYF
V: TRBV2; J: TRBJ2-7; CDR3: CASRRQGRGEQYF
V: TRBV13; J: TRBJ2-7; CDR3: CASSKRESLYEQYF
V: TRBV6-4; J: TRBJ2-7; CDR3: CASTMSPGLAGTYEQYF
V: TRBV13; J: TRBJ2-3; CDR3: CASSRDPGTSGNTQYF
V: TRBV11-2; J: TRBJ2-7; CDR3: CASSEPPGGLGEQYF
V: TRBV5-1; J: TRBJ2-7; CDR3: CASSFRDGSYEQYF
V: TRBV7-3; J: TRBJ2-1; CDR3: CASSRGAGMTISNEQFF
V: TRBV5-1; J: TRBJ2-7; CDR3: CASSLSTGTSGSFYEQYF
V: TRBV27; J: TRBJ1-5; CDR3: CASSKVNRDNQPQHF
V: TRBV9; J: TRBJ2-2; CDR3: CASSALATNTGELFF
V: TRBV4-3; J: TRBJ2-1; CDR3: CASSPGTNSYNEQFF
V: TRBV7-9; J: TRBJ2-7; CDR3: CASSPQRDKYEQYF
V: TRBV5-1; J: TRBJ2-1; CDR3: CASSLGGRALNEQFF
V: TRBV29-1; J: TRBJ1-3; CDR3: CSVVGDRAGNTIYF
V: TRBV30; J: TRBJ2-2; CDR3: CAWSALYTGELFF
V: TRBV11-2; J: TRBJ2-4; CDR3: CASSRAGATQNIQYF
V: TRBV2; J: TRBJ2-7; CDR3: CASSTGQGPYEQYF
V: TRBV7-8; J: TRBJ2-7; CDR3: CASSLPGAGPYEQYF
V: TRBV28; J: TRBJ1-2; CDR3: CASSIMNYGYTF
V: TRBV7-2; J: TRBJ2-1; CDR3: CASSLSAWDNEQFF
V: TRBV7-6; J: TRBJ2-7; CDR3: CASSMAVGGSYEQYF
V: TRBV6-1; J: TRBJ2-1; CDR3: CASSEVLGGGEQFF
V: TRBV7-1; J: TRBJ1-5; CDR3: CASSLAPVQPQHF
V: TRBV5-6; J: TRBJ1-4; CDR3: CASSLGGTLNEKLFF
V: TRBV5-1; J: TRBJ1-4; CDR3: CASRRGTGDATNEKLFF
V: TRBV30; J: TRBJ2-5; CDR3: CAWSGVAGAGGTQYF
V: TRBV27; J: TRBJ1-5; CDR3: CASSRGNQPQHF
V: TRBV30; J: TRBJ1-1; CDR3: CAWSTNRETEAFF
V: TRBV5-1; J: TRBJ2-5; CDR3: CASSGPLANQETQYF
V: TRBV10-2; J: TRBJ2-1; CDR3: CASSEQRTSYNEQFF
V: TRBV4-1; J: TRBJ2-1; CDR3: CASSQGLAEVNEQFF
V: TRBV27; J: TRBJ1-5; CDR3: CASSLGYQPQHF